This T cell receptor beta chain derives from a study of T-cell reconstitution after alpha-beta-depleted transplantation in children. General study findings and limits: T-cell numbers and diversity one year post-transplant derived largely from freshly generated T cells. Reportedly, roughly two months post-transplant, alpha-beta T cells arose from several hundred expanded graft clones.

The library targeted TCRbeta and was prepared with unique molecular identifiers. Each CDR3 protein gets one entry after TCRdb re-called the PCR reads with MiXCR. Found here are about 400,000 distinct CDR3 sequences, about 16% of them singletons; the top ten hold less than 30%. This clonotype was detected only a few times. Its matching antigen is unknown. Germline V CDR1 and CDR2: SNHLY, FYNNEI. V dropped 8 bases and J dropped 5 bases, with 17 bases sitting between them. The length of the CDR3 is 14 residues. This receptor was taken from a boy under three years old who had a stem cell transplant for Wiskott-Aldrich syndrome, so the T cells may come from the graft donor. Material: PBMCs, mostly from graft donor cells, obtained 360 days after TCRalphabeta/CD19-depleted stem cell transplant. This chain joins TRBV2 and TRBJ2-3; a weak D match, TRBD1 (5 bases). In DNA, the CDR3 is TGTGCCAGCCTAAATGGACATCGGATAGATACGCAGTATTTT. It encodes CASLNGHRIDTQYF. Together with reference TRBV2 and TRBJ2-3, the CDR3 gives the full variable domain: EPEVTQTPSHQVTQMGQEVILRCVPISNHLYFYWYRQILGQKVEFLVSFYNNEISEKSEIFDDQFSVERPDGSNFTLKIRSTKLEDSAMYFCASLNGHRIDTQYFGPGTRLTVL.